This entry lists 28 T cell receptor beta chains sequenced from one sample in a study of TIL therapy for anti-PD-1-resistant metastatic lung cancer. Described time point: pre-treatment sample, taken before nivolumab and TIL therapy. The immunoSEQ assay was v3. The method was immunoSEQ multiplex PCR; TCRdb's version includes in-frame clones alone and lacks a portion of them. The sample yields around 50,000 clones, more than 60% seen once. Sequenced material: blood, taken at baseline. All receptors come from a person between 30 and 79 years old with non-small cell lung cancer.

The chain employs TRBV7-2 and TRBJ2-5; D is possibly TRBD2 (6 bases). Germline V gene data show CDR1 as SGHTA and CDR2 as FQGNSA. The CDR3 length is 17 residues. V lost 5 bases and J lost 5, with 24 bases in between. The CDR3 reads CASSRRRTGVVQETQYF. The CDR3 coding sequence is TGTGCCAGCAGCCGACGACGGACGGGGGTTGTCCAGGAGACCCAGTACTTC.

This clone was observed once. This sequence joins TRBV28 and TRBJ2-5; weak D call: TRBD2 (5 bases). The germline gives CDR1 MDHEN, CDR2 SYDVKM. The CDR3 runs 15 residues. Deletions cut 8 bases from V and 5 bases from J, with 21 bases between. CDR3 amino acids: CASGVGSAYRETQYF. The CDR3 nucleotides are TGTGCCAGCGGAGTAGGGAGTGCATACCGCGAGACCCAGTACTTC. Based on the CDR3 plus reference TRBV28 and TRBJ2-5, the full variable domain is DVKVTQSSRYLVKRTGEKVFLECVQDMDHENMFWYRQDPGLGLRLIYFSYDVKMKEKGDIPEGYSVSREKKERFSLILESASTNQTSMYLCASGVGSAYRETQYFGPGTRLLVL.

The chain uses TRBV7-9 and TRBJ2-1, with D perhaps matching TRBD1 (6 bases). Germline values: CDR1 SEHNR, CDR2 FQNEAQ (reference sequence). The V gene lost 5 bases and the J gene lost 9 bases, with 8 bases spanning the gap. This CDR3 contains 11 residues. The CDR3 DNA reads TGTGCCAGCAGCGAACAGGGTGAGCAGTTCTTC. Translating it yields CASSEQGEQFF. Based on the CDR3 plus reference TRBV7-9 and TRBJ2-1, the full variable domain is DTGVSQNPRHKITKRGQNVTFRCDPISEHNRLYWYRQTLGQGPEFLTYFQNEAQLEKSRLLSDRFSAERPKGSFSTLEIQRTEQGDSAMYLCASSEQGEQFFGPGTRLTVL.

This rearrangement joins TRBV29-1 to TRBJ1-1, with D tentatively TRBD1 (6 bases). V lost 7 bases, J lost 3 bases, and 15 bases lay in between. The CDR3 loop spans 13 amino acids. The V gene's germline CDR1 is SQVTM and CDR2 ANQGSEA. CDR3 sequence (DNA): TGCAGCGCGACAGGTCCTGGGGACACTGAAGCTTTCTTT. Protein: CSATGPGDTEAFF.

This clone appeared a few times. This chain joins TRBV5-1 and TRBJ2-7; D gene uncertain. Between the trimmed V and J ends, which lost 4 bases and 0 bases, there was a span of 11 bases. CDR3 length equals 14 residues. Germline V lookup: CDR1 SGHRS, CDR2 YFSETQ. The CDR3 region has the DNA TGCGCCAGCAGCAGAACCGCGAGCTCCTACGAGCAGTACTTC. This codes for CASSRTASSYEQYF.

This clone was detected a few times. The genes are TRBV19 and TRBJ2-2; D may be TRBD1 or TRBD2 (5 bases each). CDR1 and CDR2 (germline): LNHDA, SQIVND (reference sequence). V lost 1 base, J lost 5 bases, and 11 bases lay in between. The CDR3 is made up of 15 amino acids. Written as DNA, the CDR3 is TGTGCCAGTAGTATAGTCGGGACGGGGACCGGGGAGCTGTTTTTT. Translated: CASSIVGTGTGELFF.

The chain employs TRBV15 and TRBJ2-5, with 7 bases lining up with TRBD1. The germline gives CDR1 LNHNV, CDR2 YYDKDF (reference sequence). This CDR3 contains 14 residues. The ends lost 4 bases at V and 3 bases at J; junction bases unmatched: 5. CDR3 amino acids: CATSTGTVKETQYF. CDR3 nucleotide sequence: TGTGCCACCAGCACTGGGACAGTCAAAGAGACCCAGTACTTC.

The V call is TRBV10-3, the J call TRBJ2-2, with 10 bases that match TRBD2. Germline lookup yields CDR1 ENHRY and CDR2 SYGVKD. This CDR3 is 14 amino acids long. V lost 7 bases and J lost 5; bases outside the gene matches: 4. CDR3 bases: TGTGCCATCAAGCCTAGCGGGGGTACCGGGGAGCTGTTTTTT. Its protein is CAIKPSGGTGELFF.

The chain joins TRBV6-6 to TRBJ1-5, with a weak D call TRBD1 (5 bases). The CDR3 is 15 residues long. V lost 4 bases and J 3 bases, leaving 13 bases between the germline ends. Looked up from germline, CDR1 is MNHNY and CDR2 is SVGAGI (reference sequence). The CDR3 spells CASSSGTWDNQPQHF. CDR3 bases: TGTGCCAGCAGTTCGGGGACGTGGGACAATCAGCCCCAGCATTTT.

Concerning this clone itself: A read error may produce the germline difference seen at one junction end. V gene TRBV7-7 combines with J gene TRBJ2-5; unclear D gene. Germline assignment: CDR1 SSHAT and CDR2 FNYEAQ (reference sequence). The CDR3 length is 12 residues. CDR3 residues: CASSLDRETQYF. The CDR3 bases are TGTGCTAGCAGCTTAGATCGGGAGACCCAGTACTTC.

The genes are TRBV7-2 and TRBJ2-5, with TRBD2 identical over 10 bases. Unmatched junction bases numbered 4, after V lost 4 bases and J lost 5 bases. The CDR3 runs to 14 residues. The germline gives CDR1 SGHTA, CDR2 FQGNSA. CDR3 nucleotide sequence: TGTGCCAGCAGCTCGACTAGCGGGTTGGAGACCCAGTACTTC. It specifies CASSSTSGLETQYF. Variable domain in full (rest from reference TRBV7-2 and TRBJ2-5): GAGVSQSPSNKVTEKGKDVELRCDPISGHTALYWYRQSLGQGLEFLIYFQGNSAPDKSGLPSDRFSAERTGGSVSTLTIQRTQQEDSAVYLCASSSTSGLETQYFGPGTRLLVL.

The chain carries TRBV5-5 and TRBJ1-2; 8 nucleotides align to TRBD1. V dropped 5 bases and J dropped 7; count of bases not matched to a gene: 7. CDR1 SGHKS and CDR2 YYEKEE come from the germline V gene (reference sequence). This CDR3 region has 13 residues. This CDR3 reads CASRSRGQRGYTF. The CDR3 bases are TGTGCCAGCAGATCCAGGGGGCAACGTGGCTACACCTTC.

This clone was found a few times. The chain links TRBV5-1 to TRBJ1-1, with TRBD1 matching 7 bases. V lost 3 bases, J lost 1 base, and 6 bases stayed unmatched. This CDR3 spans 15 amino acids. The germline V gene encodes CDR1 SGHRS and CDR2 YFSETQ. The CDR3 coding sequence is TGCGCCAGCAGCTCGCAGACAGGGCAGAACACTGAAGCTTTCTTT. It is translated as CASSSQTGQNTEAFF. The full variable domain, in which reference TRBV5-1 and TRBJ1-1 provide the parts outside the CDR3, is KAGVTQTPRYLIKTRGQQVTLSCSPISGHRSVSWYQQTPGQGLQFLFEYFSETQRNKGNFPGRFSGRQFSNSRSEMNVSTLELGDSALYLCASSSQTGQNTEAFFGQGTRLTVV.

The genes are TRBV28 and TRBJ2-3; a weak D match, TRBD2 (6 bases). Trimming stripped 3 bases from V and 2 bases from J, with 15 bases between. Germline CDR1 and CDR2: MDHEN and SYDVKM. This CDR3 spans 16 amino acids. Written as DNA, the CDR3 is TGTGCCAGCAGTTTTAGTCCTAGCGAGATCACAGATACGCAGTATTTT. It codes for CASSFSPSEITDTQYF.

The J gene is TRBJ2-1, the V gene TRBV7-3; no definite D call. Trimming cost V 5 bases and J 2 bases, with 16 bases left between them. This CDR3 is built from 16 residues. Germline lookup yields CDR1 SGHTA and CDR2 FQGTGA. The CDR3 nucleotides read TGTGCCAGCAGCCTTTTACGGGCAGCAGCCTACAATGAGCAGTTCTTC. This encodes CASSLLRAAAYNEQFF. Full variable domain (outside the CDR3, taken from reference TRBV7-3 and TRBJ2-1): GAGVSQTPSNKVTEKGKYVELRCDPISGHTALYWYRQSLGQGPEFLIYFQGTGAADDSGLPNDRFFAVRPEGSVSTLKIQRTERGDSAVYLCASSLLRAAAYNEQFFGPGTRLTVL.

The rearrangement joins TRBV28 to TRBJ2-7; 11 bases fit TRBD1. The CDR3 spans 13 residues. Germline lookup yields CDR1 MDHEN and CDR2 SYDVKM. Here the CDR3 DNA reads TGTGTCTCTTGGGGACAGGGGGTGAGAGAGCAGTACTTC. This gives the protein CVSWGQGVREQYF. The whole variable domain, filled in from reference TRBV28 and TRBJ2-7, reads DVKVTQSSRYLVKRTGEKVFLECVQDMDHENMFWYRQDPGLGLRLIYFSYDVKMKEKGDIPEGYSVSREKKERFSLILESASTNQTSMYLCVSWGQGVREQYFGPGTRLTVT.

The chain recombines TRBV6-5 with TRBJ1-1; no clear D gene. Trimming took 6 bases from V and 6 from J, leaving 20 bases between them. Germline V lookup: CDR1 MNHEY, CDR2 SVGAGI. The CDR3 sequence is 15 residues long. The CDR3 reads CASSRGGAGSPEAFF. The CDR3 region has the DNA TGTGCCAGCAGCCGTGGAGGCGCGGGGAGCCCTGAAGCTTTCTTT.

The genes are TRBV27 and TRBJ2-7; 8 bases are a match to TRBD2. CDR3 size: 15 residues. Germline V CDR1 and CDR2: MNHEY, SMNVEV (reference sequence). V trimming: 2 bases; J trimming: 5 bases; junction bases outside the gene matches: 8. CDR3 in DNA: TGTGCCAGCAGTTTAGGGCTAGCGGGTTACGACGAGCAGTACTTC. Residues: CASSLGLAGYDEQYF.

This clone has just a few counts. The rearrangement uses TRBV7-3 and TRBJ1-2, with 8 bases fitting TRBD1. The trim removed 5 bases at V and 8 bases at J, leaving 7 bases unmatched. CDR3 length: 13 amino acids. CDR1 is SGHTA, CDR2 FQGTGA, per germline. CDR3 sequence: CASSPGQGEGYTF. The CDR3 DNA is TGTGCCAGCAGCCCCGGACAGGGCGAAGGCTACACCTTC.

This clone came up a few times. The rearrangement uses TRBV10-3 and TRBJ2-2; 10 positions agree with TRBD1. Germline trimming cut 6 bases from V and 0 bases from J; bases unmatched to any gene: 1. The CDR3 contains 15 residues. CDR1 and CDR2 (germline): ENHRY, SYGVKD. CDR3 bases: TGTGCCATCAGGGGACAGGGGACGAACACCGGGGAGCTGTTTTTT. Protein product: CAIRGQGTNTGELFF.

This chain connects TRBV5-4 to TRBJ2-7; TRBD1 matches 8 bases. The V segment lost 3 bases and the J segment 6 bases; nucleotides outside the gene matches: 8. Germline loops: CDR1 SGHNT, CDR2 YYREEE (reference sequence). CDR3 size: 14 residues. This CDR3 is CASSSPDRGFEQYF. CDR3 DNA: TGTGCCAGCAGCTCCCCCGACAGGGGATTCGAGCAGTACTTC. Filled out from reference TRBV5-4 and TRBJ2-7, the complete variable domain reads ETGVTQSPTHLIKTRGQQVTLRCSSQSGHNTVSWYQQALGQGPQFIFQYYREEENGRGNFPPRFSGLQFPNYSSELNVNALELDDSALYLCASSSPDRGFEQYFGPGTRLTVT.

This chain connects TRBV21-1 to TRBJ2-1; the table's D call of TRBD1 was not tested on the DNA. TRBV21-1 is tagged as a pseudogene. CDR3 length: 12 residues. CDR3 loop: CASSAKGGKQFF. CDR3 DNA sequence: TGTGCCAGCAGCGCAAAAGGGGGAAAGCAGTTCTTC.

This clone has just a few counts. The V call is TRBV2, the J call TRBJ1-6, with TRBD1 as a possible D gene (5 bases). V lost 6 bases and J 11 bases, leaving 14 bases between the germline ends. Germline lookup yields CDR1 SNHLY and CDR2 FYNNEI. This CDR3 is built from 13 residues. CDR3 amino acids: CASRAGERTPLHF. Written as DNA, the CDR3 is TGTGCCAGCAGGGCGGGGGAGAGGACACCCCTCCACTTT.

The CDR3 here is CASSEFRGQEEETQYF. The CDR3, as DNA: TGTGCCAGCAGCGAATTCAGGGGGCAAGAGGAAGAGACCCAGTACTTC. The rearrangement joins TRBV6-1 to TRBJ2-5; 8 bases fit TRBD1. The CDR3 sequence is 16 residues long. CDR1 is MNHNS, CDR2 SASEGT, per germline. J gave up 3 bases and V 6 bases, and 12 bases lay outside the gene matches.

The rearrangement joins TRBV4-1 to TRBJ2-2, with a weak D call TRBD1 (6 bases). The V end was cut by 6 bases, the J end by 4 bases, with 21 bases between. Per the germline V gene, CDR1 is MGHRA and CDR2 is YSYEKL. The CDR3 consists of 17 residues. The CDR3 loop is CASSQDLTGSGTGELFF. The CDR3 bases are TGCGCCAGCAGTCAGGATTTAACAGGGTCGGGCACCGGGGAGCTGTTTTTT.

V usage is TRBV2 and J usage is TRBJ2-7; D is ambiguous. The CDR3 consists of 12 residues. From germline, CDR1 is SNHLY and CDR2 FYNNEI. Trimming pared 4 bases from V and 8 bases from J, leaving 12 bases between. The CDR3 spells CASSVTVSQQYF. The DNA of the CDR3 is TGTGCCAGCAGTGTTACGGTGTCTCAGCAGTACTTC.

This clone was picked up a small number of times. The chain has TRBV2 and TRBJ2-1; D gene uncertain. The germline V and J ends were trimmed by 6 bases and 4 bases, with 10 bases remaining between them. This CDR3 spans 13 amino acids. CDR1 SNHLY and CDR2 FYNNEI come from the germline V gene. The CDR3: CASRASVYNEQFF. CDR3 coding DNA: TGTGCCAGCAGAGCTTCAGTGTACAATGAGCAGTTCTTC.

This chain connects TRBV19 to TRBJ1-4; unclear D gene. Trimming removed 6 bases from V and 4 bases from J, with 6 bases in between. This CDR3 has 12 amino acids. Germline CDR1 is LNHDA and CDR2 is SQIVND (reference sequence). CDR3 sequence reads: CASRRDNEKLFF. The CDR3 DNA reads as TGTGCCAGTAGGCGGGATAATGAAAAACTGTTTTTT. Based on the CDR3 plus reference TRBV19 and TRBJ1-4, the full variable domain is DGGITQSPKYLFRKEGQNVTLSCEQNLNHDAMYWYRQDPGQGLRLIYYSQIVNDFQKGDIAEGYSVSREKKESFPLTVTSAQKNPTAFYLCASRRDNEKLFFGSGTQLSVL.